The present T cell receptor beta chain was sequenced within a study of blood T cell repertoires in COVID-19. Study summary: PBMCs, B-cell-depleted T cells, or T cells were the source of the cDNA or gDNA that made up the material.

Participants spanned ages about 18 to 90 years and resided in roughly 26 US areas. Researchers sorted participants into cohorts using their self-reported clinical history. People in the exposed group encountered a COVID-19 case within 2 weeks before entering the study. V was pared by 2 bases and J by 1 base, with 5 bases between. From germline, CDR1 is SGDLS and CDR2 YYNGEE. The CDR3 spans 13 residues. Sequencing was performed with immunoSEQ multiplex PCR; in TCRdb, only in-frame clones are kept and a portion is missing. The sample includes about 300,000 clones, less than 85% of them seen just once. The material sequenced was PBMCs or T cells enriched from blood (not recorded which). This chain connects TRBV9 to TRBJ2-3; D call uncertain. The receptor comes from a woman in her 30s who had been exposed to COVID-19. The CDR3 reads CASSVLGTDTQYF. The CDR3, as DNA: TGTGCCAGCAGCGTCCTAGGCACAGATACGCAGTATTTT.